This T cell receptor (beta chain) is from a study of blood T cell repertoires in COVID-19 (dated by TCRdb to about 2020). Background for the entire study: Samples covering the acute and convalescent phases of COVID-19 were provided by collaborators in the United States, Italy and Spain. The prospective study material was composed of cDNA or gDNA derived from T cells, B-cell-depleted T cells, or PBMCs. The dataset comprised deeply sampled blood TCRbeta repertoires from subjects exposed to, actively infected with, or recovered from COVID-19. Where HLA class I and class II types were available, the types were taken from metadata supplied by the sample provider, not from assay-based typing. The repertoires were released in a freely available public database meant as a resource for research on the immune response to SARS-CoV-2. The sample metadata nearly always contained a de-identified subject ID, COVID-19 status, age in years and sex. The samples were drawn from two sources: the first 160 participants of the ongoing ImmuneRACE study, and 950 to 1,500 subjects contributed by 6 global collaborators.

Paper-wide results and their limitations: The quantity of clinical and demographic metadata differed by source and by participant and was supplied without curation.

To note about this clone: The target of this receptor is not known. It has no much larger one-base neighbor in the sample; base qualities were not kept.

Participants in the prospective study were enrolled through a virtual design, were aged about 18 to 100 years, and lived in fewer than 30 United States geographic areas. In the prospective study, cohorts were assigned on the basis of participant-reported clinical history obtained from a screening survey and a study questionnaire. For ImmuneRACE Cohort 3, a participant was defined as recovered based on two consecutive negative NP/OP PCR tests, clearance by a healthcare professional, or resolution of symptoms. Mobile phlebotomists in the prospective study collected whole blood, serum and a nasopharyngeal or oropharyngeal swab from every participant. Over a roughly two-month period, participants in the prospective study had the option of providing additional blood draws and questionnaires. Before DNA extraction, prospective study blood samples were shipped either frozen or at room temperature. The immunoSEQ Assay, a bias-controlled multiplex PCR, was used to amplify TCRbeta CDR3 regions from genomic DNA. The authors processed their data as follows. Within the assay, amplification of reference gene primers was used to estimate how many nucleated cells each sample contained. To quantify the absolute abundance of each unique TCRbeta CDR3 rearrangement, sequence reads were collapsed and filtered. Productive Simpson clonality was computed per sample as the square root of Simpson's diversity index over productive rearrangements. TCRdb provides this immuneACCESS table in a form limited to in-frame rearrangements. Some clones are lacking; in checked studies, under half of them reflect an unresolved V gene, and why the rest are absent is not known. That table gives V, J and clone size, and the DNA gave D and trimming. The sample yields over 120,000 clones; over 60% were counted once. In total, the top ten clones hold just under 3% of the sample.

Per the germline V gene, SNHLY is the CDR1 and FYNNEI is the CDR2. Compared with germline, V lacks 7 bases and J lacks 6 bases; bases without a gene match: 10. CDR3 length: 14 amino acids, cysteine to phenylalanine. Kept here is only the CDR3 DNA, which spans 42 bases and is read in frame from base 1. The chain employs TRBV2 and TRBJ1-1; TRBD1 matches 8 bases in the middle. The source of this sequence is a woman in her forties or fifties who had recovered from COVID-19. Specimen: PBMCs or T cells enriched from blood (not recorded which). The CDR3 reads CASTKPTGDPEAFF. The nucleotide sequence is TGTGCCAGCACCAAGCCGACAGGGGACCCTGAAGCTTTCTTT.